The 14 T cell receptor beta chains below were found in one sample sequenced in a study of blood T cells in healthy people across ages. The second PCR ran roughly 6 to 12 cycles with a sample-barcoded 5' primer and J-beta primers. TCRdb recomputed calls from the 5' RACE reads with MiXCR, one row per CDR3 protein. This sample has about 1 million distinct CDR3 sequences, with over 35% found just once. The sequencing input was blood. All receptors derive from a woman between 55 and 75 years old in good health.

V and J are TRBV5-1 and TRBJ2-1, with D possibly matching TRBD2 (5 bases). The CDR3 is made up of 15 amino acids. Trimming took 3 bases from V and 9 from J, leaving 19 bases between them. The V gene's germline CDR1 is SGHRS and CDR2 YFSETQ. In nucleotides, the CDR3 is TGCGCCAGCAGCTCCCAGCCAAGCGGTACGAGTGAGCAGTTCTTC. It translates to CASSSQPSGTSEQFF.

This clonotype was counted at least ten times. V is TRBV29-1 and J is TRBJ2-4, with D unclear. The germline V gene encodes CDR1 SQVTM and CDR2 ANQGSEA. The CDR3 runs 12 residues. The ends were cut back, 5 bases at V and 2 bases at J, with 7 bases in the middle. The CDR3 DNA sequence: TGCAGCGTTTGCCCCACCAAAAACATTCAGTACTTC. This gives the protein CSVCPTKNIQYF.

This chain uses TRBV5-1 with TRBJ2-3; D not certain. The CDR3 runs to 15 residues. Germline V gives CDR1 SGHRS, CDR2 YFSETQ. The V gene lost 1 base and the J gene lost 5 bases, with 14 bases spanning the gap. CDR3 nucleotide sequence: TGCGCCAGCAGCTTGTACGACGGTAGGGTAGATACGCAGTATTTT. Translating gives CASSLYDGRVDTQYF.

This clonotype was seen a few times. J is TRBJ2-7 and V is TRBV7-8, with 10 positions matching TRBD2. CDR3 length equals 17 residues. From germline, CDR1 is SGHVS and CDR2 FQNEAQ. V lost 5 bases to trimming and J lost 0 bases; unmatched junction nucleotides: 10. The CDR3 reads CASSGKLAGISSYEQYF. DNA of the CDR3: TGTGCCAGCAGCGGAAAACTAGCGGGGATAAGCTCCTACGAGCAGTACTTC.

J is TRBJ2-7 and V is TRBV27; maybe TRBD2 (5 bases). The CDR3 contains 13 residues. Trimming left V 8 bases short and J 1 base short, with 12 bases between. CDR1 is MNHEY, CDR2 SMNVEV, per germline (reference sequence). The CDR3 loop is CASGPGISYEQYF. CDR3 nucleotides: TGTGCCAGCGGACCCGGGATTTCCTACGAGCAGTACTTC.

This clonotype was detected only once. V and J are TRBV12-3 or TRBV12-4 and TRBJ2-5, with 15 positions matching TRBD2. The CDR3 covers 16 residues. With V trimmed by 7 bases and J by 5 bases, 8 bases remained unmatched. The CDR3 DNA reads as TGTGCCAGCACCAAGGGGACTAGCGGGAGGCTGGAGACCCAGTACTTC. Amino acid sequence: CASTKGTSGRLETQYF.

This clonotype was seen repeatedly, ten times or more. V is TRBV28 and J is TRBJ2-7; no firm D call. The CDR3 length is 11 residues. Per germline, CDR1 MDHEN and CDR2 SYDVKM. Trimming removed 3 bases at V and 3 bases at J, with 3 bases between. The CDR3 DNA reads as TGTGCCAGCAGTTTCAACTACGAGCAGTACTTC. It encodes CASSFNYEQYF.

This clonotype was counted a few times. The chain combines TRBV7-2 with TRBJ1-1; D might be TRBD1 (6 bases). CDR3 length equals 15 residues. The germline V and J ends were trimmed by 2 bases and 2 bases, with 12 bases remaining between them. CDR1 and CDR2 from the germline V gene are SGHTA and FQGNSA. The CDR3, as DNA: TGTGCCAGCAGCTTATGGCCGGGGGCAAACACTGAAGCTTTCTTT. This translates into CASSLWPGANTEAFF. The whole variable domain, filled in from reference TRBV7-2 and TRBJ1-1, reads GAGVSQSPSNKVTEKGKDVELRCDPISGHTALYWYRQSLGQGLEFLIYFQGNSAPDKSGLPSDRFSAERTGGSVSTLTIQRTQQEDSAVYLCASSLWPGANTEAFFGQGTRLTVV.

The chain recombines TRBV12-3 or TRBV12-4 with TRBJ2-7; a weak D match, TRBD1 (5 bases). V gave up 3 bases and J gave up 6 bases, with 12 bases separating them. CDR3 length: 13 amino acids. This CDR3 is CASSFSGQGEQYF. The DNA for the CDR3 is TGTGCCAGCAGTTTCTCCGGACAAGGCGAGCAGTACTTC.

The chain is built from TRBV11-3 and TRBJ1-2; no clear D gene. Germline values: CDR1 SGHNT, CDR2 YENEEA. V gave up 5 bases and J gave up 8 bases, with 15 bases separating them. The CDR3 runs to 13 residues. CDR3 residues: CASSPHGEDGYTF. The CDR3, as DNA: TGTGCCAGCAGCCCCCATGGTGAGGACGGCTACACCTTC.

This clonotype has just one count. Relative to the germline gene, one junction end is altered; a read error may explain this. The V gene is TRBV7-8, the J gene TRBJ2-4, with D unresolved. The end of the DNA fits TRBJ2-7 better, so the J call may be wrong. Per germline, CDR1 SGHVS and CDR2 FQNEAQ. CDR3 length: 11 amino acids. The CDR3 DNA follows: TGTGTCAGCAGCTCGACCTACGAGCAGTACTTC. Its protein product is CVSSSTYEQYF.

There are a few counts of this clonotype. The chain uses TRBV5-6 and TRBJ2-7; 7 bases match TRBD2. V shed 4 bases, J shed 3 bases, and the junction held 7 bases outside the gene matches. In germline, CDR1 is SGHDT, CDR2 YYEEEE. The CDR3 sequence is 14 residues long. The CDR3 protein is CASSRTTSRYEQYF. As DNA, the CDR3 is TGTGCCAGCAGCCGAACGACTAGCCGCTACGAGCAGTACTTC.

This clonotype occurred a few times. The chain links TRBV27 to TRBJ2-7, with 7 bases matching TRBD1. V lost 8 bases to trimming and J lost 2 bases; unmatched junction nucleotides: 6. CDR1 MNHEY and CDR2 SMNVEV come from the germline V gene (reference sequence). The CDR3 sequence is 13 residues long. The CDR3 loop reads CASGGQNAYEQYF. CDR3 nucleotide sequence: TGTGCCAGCGGGGGACAGAATGCCTACGAGCAGTACTTC.

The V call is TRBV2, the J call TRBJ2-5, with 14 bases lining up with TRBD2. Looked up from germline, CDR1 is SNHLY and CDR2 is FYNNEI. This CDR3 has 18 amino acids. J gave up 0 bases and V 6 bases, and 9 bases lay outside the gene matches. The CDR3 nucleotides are TGTGCCAGCAGGGGGACTAGCGGGAGAAAAGAGGACCAAGAGACCCAGTACTTC. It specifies CASRGTSGRKEDQETQYF.